This T cell receptor beta chain was observed in a study of blood T cell repertoires in COVID-19. Produced via immunoSEQ multiplex PCR; TCRdb's table is partial and in-frame only. Altogether roughly 160,000 clones are present, around four fifths being singletons, with the ten largest covering roughly 2.5%. In Seattle, patients joined the study during active infection and were tracked longitudinally. The source of this sequence is a woman of 80 years or more with COVID-19, enrolled during active disease. Material for sequencing was peripheral blood.

CDR3 nucleotide sequence: TGTGCCATCACCCGACTAGCGGGGGGCTCCTACAATGAGCAGTTCTTC. It translates to CAITRLAGGSYNEQFF. V usage is TRBV10-3 and J usage is TRBJ2-1; TRBD2 aligns across 13 bases. Losses at the gene ends were 7 bases for V and 0 bases for J; bases not matched to a gene: 3. Germline V lookup: CDR1 ENHRY, CDR2 SYGVKD. The CDR3 is 16 residues long.